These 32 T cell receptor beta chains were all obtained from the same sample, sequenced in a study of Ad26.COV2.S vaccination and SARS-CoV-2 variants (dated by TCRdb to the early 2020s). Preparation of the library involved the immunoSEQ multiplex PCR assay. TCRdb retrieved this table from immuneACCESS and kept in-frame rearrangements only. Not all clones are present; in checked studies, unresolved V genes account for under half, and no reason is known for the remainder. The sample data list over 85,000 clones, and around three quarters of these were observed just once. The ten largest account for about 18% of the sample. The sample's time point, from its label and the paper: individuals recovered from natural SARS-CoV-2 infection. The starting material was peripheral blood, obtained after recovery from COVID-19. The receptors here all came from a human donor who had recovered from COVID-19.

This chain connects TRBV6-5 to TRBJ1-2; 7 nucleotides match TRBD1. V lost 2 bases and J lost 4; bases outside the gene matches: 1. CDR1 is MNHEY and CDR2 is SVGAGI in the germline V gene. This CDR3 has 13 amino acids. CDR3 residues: CASSYEGAYGYTF. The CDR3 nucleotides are TGTGCCAGCAGTTACGAGGGGGCCTATGGCTACACCTTC.

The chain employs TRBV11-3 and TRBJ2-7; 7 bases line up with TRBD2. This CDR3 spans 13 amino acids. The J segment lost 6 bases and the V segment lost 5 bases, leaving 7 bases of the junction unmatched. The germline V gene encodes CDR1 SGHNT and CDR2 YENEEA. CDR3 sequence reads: CASSRGVLGEQYF. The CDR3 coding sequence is TGTGCCAGCAGCCGGGGGGTCTTAGGCGAGCAGTACTTC.

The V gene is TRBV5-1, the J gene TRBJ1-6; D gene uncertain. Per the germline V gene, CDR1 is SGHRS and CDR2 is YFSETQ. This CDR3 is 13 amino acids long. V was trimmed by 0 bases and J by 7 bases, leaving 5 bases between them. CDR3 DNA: TGCGCCAGCAGCTTGGAGGTGAATTCACCCCTCCACTTT. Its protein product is CASSLEVNSPLHF. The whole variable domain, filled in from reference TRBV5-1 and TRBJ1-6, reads KAGVTQTPRYLIKTRGQQVTLSCSPISGHRSVSWYQQTPGQGLQFLFEYFSETQRNKGNFPGRFSGRQFSNSRSEMNVSTLELGDSALYLCASSLEVNSPLHFGNGTRLTVT.

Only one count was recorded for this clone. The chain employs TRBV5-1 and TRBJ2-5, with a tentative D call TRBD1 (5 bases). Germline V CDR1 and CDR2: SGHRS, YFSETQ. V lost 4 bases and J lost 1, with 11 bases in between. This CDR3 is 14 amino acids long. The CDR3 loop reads CASSARTSQETQYF. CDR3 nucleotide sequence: TGCGCCAGCAGCGCCCGGACATCCCAAGAGACCCAGTACTTC. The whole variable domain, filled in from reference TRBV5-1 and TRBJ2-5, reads KAGVTQTPRYLIKTRGQQVTLSCSPISGHRSVSWYQQTPGQGLQFLFEYFSETQRNKGNFPGRFSGRQFSNSRSEMNVSTLELGDSALYLCASSARTSQETQYFGPGTRLLVL.

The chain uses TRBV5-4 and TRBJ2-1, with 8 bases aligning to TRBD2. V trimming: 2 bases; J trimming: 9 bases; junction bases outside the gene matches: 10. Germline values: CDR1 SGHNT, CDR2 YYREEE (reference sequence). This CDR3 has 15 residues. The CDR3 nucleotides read TGTGCCAGCAGCTTCGGACGGGGGGGCGGACTTGAGCAGTTCTTC. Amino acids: CASSFGRGGGLEQFF.

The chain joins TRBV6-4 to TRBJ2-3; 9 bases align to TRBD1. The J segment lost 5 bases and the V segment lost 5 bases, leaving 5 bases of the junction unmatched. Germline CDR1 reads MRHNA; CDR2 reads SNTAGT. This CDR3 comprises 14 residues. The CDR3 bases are TGTGCCAGCAGTAACAGGACAGGGGTAGATACGCAGTATTTT. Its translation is CASSNRTGVDTQYF.

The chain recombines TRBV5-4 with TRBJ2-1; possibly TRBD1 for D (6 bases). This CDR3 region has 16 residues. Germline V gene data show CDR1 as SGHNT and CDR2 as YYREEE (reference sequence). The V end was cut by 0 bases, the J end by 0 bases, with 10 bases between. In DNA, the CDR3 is TGTGCCAGCAGCTTGGATTTGACAGGCTCCTACAATGAGCAGTTCTTC. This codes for CASSLDLTGSYNEQFF.

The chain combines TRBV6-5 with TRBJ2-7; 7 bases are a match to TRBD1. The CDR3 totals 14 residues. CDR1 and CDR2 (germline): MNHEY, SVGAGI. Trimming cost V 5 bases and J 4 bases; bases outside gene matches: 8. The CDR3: CASSNRGYGYEQYF. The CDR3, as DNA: TGTGCCAGCAGTAACAGGGGCTATGGGTACGAGCAGTACTTC.

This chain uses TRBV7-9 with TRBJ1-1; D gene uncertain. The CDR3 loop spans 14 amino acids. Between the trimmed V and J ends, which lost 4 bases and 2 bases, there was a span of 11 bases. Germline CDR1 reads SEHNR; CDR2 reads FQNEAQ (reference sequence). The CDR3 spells CASSSALINTEAFF. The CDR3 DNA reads TGTGCCAGCAGCTCCGCACTTATTAACACTGAAGCTTTCTTT.

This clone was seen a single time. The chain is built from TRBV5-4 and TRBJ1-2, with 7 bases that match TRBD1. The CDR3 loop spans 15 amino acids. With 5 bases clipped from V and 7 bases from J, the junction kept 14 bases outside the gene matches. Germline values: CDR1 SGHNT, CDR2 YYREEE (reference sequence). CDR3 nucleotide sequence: TGTGCCAGCAGATACGGGGGGGAGGGGGCTGGTGGCTACACCTTC. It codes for CASRYGGEGAGGYTF.

The CDR3 coding sequence is TGTGCCAGCAGTTACTCCCCTAGGGAGACCCAGTACTTC. Protein: CASSYSPRETQYF. This chain joins TRBV6-5 and TRBJ2-5; no clear D. With 0 bases removed from V and 5 bases from J, the gap between germline ends came to 7 bases. The CDR3 has 13 amino acids. Germline CDR1 is MNHEY and CDR2 is SVGAGI.

CDR3 loop: CASSVGTGSTGELFF. The DNA of the CDR3 is TGTGCCAGCAGCGTAGGAACGGGAAGTACCGGGGAGCTGTTTTTT. This sequence joins TRBV9 and TRBJ2-2; possibly TRBD2 for D (5 bases). Trimming left V 0 bases short and J 5 bases short, with 11 bases between. CDR1 and CDR2 from the germline V gene are SGDLS and YYNGEE. The CDR3 consists of 15 residues.

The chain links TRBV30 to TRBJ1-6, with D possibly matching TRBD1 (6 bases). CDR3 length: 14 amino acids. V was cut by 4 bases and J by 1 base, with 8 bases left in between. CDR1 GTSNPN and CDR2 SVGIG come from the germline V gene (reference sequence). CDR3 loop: CAWMDSSYNSPLHF. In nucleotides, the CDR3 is TGTGCCTGGATGGACAGTTCCTATAATTCACCCCTCCACTTT.

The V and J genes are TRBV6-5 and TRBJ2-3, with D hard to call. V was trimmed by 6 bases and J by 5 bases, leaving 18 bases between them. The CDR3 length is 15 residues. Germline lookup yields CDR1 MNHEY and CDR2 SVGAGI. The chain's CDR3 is CASSQIRESRDTQYF. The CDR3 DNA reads TGTGCCAGCAGCCAGATAAGGGAAAGCCGAGATACGCAGTATTTT.

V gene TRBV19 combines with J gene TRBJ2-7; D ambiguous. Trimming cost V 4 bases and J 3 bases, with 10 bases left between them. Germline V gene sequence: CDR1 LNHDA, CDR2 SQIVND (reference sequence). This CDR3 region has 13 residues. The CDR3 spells CASSSGPLYEQYF. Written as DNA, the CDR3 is TGTGCCAGTAGTAGCGGACCCCTCTACGAGCAGTACTTC.

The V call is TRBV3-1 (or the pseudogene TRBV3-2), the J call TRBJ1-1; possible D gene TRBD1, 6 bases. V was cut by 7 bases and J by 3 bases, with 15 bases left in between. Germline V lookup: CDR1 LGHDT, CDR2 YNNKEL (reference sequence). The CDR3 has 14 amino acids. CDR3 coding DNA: TGTGCCAGCACGAATCGCCAGGGGCACACTGAAGCTTTCTTT. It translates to CASTNRQGHTEAFF.

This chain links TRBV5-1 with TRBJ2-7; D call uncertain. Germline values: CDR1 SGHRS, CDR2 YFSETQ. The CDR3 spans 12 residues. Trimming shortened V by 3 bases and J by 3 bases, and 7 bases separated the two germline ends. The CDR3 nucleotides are TGCGCCAGCAGCTCGGACGGCTACGAGCAGTACTTC. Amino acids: CASSSDGYEQYF.

CDR3 DNA: TGTGCCAGCCAGGACCCCTTGCGACGGAAAAATCAGCCCCAGCATTTT. The encoded protein is CASQDPLRRKNQPQHF. V gene TRBV28 combines with J gene TRBJ1-5; no definite D call. V was pared by 8 bases and J by 4 bases, with 21 bases between. The germline gives CDR1 MDHEN, CDR2 SYDVKM. CDR3 length: 16 amino acids.

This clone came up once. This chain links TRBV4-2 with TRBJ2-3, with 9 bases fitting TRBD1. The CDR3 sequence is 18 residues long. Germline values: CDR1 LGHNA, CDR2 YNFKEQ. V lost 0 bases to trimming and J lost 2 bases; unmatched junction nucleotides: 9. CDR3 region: CASSQDVPGTGLTDTQYF. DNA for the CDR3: TGTGCCAGCAGCCAAGATGTCCCCGGGACAGGGCTCACAGATACGCAGTATTTT.

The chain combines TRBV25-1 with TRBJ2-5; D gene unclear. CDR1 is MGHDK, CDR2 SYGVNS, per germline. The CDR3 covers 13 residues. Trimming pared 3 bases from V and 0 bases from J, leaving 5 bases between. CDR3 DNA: TGTGCCAGCAGTGATCAAAACCAAGAGACCCAGTACTTC. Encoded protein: CASSDQNQETQYF.

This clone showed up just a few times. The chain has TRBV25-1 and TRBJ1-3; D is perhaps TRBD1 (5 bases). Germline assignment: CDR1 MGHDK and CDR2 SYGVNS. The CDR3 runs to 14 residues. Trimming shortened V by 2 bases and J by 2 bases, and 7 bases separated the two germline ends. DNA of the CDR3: TGTGCCAGCAGTGAAACAGGAGCTGGAAACACCATATATTTT. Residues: CASSETGAGNTIYF.

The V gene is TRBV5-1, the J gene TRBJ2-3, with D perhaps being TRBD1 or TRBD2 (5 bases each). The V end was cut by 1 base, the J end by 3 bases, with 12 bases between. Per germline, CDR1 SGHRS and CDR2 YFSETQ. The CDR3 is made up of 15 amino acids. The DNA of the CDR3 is TGCGCCAGCAGCTTGTCGGTCAGGGAGACAGATACGCAGTATTTT. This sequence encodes CASSLSVRETDTQYF.

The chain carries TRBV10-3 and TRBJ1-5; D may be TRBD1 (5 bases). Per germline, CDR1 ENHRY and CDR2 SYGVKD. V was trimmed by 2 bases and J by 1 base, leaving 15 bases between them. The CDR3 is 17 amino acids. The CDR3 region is CAISEQGGKLSNQPQHF. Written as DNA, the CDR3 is TGTGCCATCAGTGAGCAGGGAGGGAAATTGAGCAATCAGCCCCAGCATTTT.

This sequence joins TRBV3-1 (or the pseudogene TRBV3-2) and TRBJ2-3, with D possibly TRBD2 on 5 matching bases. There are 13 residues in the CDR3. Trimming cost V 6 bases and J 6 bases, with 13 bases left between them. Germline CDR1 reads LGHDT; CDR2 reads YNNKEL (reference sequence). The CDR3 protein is CASRRAGEDTQYF. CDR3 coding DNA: TGTGCCAGCAGGCGGGCCGGGGAGGATACGCAGTATTTT.

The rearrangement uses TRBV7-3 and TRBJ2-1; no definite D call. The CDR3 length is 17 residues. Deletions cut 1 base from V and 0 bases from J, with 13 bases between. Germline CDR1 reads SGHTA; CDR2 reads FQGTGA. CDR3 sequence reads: CASSLNPPRSSYNEQFF. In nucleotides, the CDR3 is TGTGCCAGCAGCTTAAACCCCCCCAGGAGCTCCTACAATGAGCAGTTCTTC.

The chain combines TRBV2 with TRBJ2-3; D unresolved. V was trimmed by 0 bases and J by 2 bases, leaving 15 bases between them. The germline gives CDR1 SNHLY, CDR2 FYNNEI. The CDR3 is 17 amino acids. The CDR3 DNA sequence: TGTGCCAGCAGTGAAGCGCTTAATAGGCAGGTCACAGATACGCAGTATTTT. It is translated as CASSEALNRQVTDTQYF.

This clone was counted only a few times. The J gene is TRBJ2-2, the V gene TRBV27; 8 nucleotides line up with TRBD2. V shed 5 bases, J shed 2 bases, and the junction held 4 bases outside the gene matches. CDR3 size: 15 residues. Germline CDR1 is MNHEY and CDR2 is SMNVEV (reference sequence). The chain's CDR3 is CASSRRGGNTGELFF. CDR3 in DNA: TGTGCCAGCAGTCGACGGGGGGGCAACACCGGGGAGCTGTTTTTT.

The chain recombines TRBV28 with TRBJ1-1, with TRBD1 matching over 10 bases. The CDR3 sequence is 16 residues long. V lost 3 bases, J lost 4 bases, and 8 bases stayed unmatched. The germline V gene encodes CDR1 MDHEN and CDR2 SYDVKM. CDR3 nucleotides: TGTGCCAGCAGTTTCCCGGCGGGGGACAGGGGCACTGAAGCTTTCTTT. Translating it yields CASSFPAGDRGTEAFF.

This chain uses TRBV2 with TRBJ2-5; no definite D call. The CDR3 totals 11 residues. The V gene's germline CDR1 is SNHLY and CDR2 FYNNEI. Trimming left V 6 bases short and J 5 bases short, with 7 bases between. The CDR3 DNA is TGTGCCAGCAGGAGCATGGAGACCCAGTACTTC. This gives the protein CASRSMETQYF.

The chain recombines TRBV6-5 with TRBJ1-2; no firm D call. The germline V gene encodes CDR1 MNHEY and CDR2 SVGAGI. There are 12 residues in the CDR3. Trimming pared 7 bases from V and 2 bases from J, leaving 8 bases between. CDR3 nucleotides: TGTGCCAGCACCTCTCAGAACTATGGCTACACCTTC. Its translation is CASTSQNYGYTF.

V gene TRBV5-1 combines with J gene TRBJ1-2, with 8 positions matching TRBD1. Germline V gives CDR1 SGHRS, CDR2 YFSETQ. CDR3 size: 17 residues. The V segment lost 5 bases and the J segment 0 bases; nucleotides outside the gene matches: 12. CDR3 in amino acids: CASRVDRDRRPNYGYTF. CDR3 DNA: TGCGCCAGCAGGGTTGACCGGGACAGGAGACCTAACTATGGCTACACCTTC. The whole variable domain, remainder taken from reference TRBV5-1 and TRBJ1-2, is KAGVTQTPRYLIKTRGQQVTLSCSPISGHRSVSWYQQTPGQGLQFLFEYFSETQRNKGNFPGRFSGRQFSNSRSEMNVSTLELGDSALYLCASRVDRDRRPNYGYTFGSGTRLTVV.

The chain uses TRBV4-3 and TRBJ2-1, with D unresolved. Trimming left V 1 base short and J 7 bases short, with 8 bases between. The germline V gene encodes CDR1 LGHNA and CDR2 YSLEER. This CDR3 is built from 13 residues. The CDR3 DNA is TGCGCCAGCAGCCAAGTAGTTGAAAATGAGCAGTTCTTC. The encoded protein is CASSQVVENEQFF.